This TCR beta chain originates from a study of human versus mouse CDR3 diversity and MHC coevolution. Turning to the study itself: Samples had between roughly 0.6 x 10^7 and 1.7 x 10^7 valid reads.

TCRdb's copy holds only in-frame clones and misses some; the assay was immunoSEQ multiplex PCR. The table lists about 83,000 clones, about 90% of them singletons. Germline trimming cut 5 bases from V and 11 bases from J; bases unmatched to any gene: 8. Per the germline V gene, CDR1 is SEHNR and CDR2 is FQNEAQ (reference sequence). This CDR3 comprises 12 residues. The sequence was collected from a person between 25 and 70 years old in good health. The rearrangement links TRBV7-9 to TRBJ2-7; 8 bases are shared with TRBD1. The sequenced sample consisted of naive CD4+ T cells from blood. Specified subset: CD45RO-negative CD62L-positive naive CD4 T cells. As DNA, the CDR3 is TGTGCCAGCAGCCAAGGACAGGGCCCAAAGTACTTC. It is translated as CASSQGQGPKYF.